The source of this T cell receptor beta chain is a study of Graves' ophthalmopathy and Graves' hyperthyroidism. Ineligible for inclusion were patients with other autoimmune diseases, uncontrolled infections, pregnancy or lactation. This clonotype was seen ten or more times. The target antigen is unknown. Beta-chain TCR CDR3 regions were amplified from RNA transcripts. Following a first-round RT-PCR that used HTBI primers, a second-round multiplex PCR was carried out. One entry per CDR3 protein, called by TCRdb with MiXCR from the multiplex PCR reads. Of about 420,000 distinct CDR3 sequences in the sample, around 20% were seen once. Study conclusions and caveats: Ophthalmopathy cases were distinguished from stable hyperthyroidism by a 13-signature model, reaching 85% to 90% sensitivity and approximately 83% specificity.

The germline V and J ends were trimmed by 3 bases and 0 bases, with 8 bases remaining between them. The germline CDR1 and CDR2 sequences are DFQATT and SNEGSKA (reference sequence). The CDR3 has 13 amino acids. The chain recombines TRBV20-1 with TRBJ1-1, with D uncertain. The origin of this receptor is a woman aged 18-35 years with stable Graves' hyperthyroidism. Material for sequencing was peripheral blood. CDR3 coding DNA: TGCAGTGCTAGCAGGTTGATGAACACTGAAGCTTTCTTT. It codes for CSASRLMNTEAFF.